This T cell receptor beta chain is drawn from a study of human T cells and chemical hapten exposure. Looked up from germline, CDR1 is KGHSH and CDR2 is LQKENI. The CDR3 loop spans 13 amino acids. As to time point: patch test 1, 2 weeks after DPC sensitization. Treatment denoted: therapeutic diphenylcyclopropenone sensitization with weekly scalp DPC. At patch-test visits, sampling came before the patch test. TCRdb analysed the RACE reads with MiXCR anew, one entry per CDR3 protein. The sample shows nearly 80,000 distinct CDR3 sequences, approximately 10% of them seen only once. For this clonotype: The junction departs from germline at one end; a sequencing error may be responsible.

The TCR comes from a woman between 45 and 60 years old with alopecia areata. Some clones in this sample may be carry-over from other donors' samples. Material: whole blood, obtained in connection with sensitization to the hapten diphenylcyclopropenone (DPC). The chain has TRBV18 and TRBJ2-5; possibly TRBD1 or TRBD2 for D (5 bases each). In DNA form, the CDR3 reads TGTGTCAGCTCACCACGAGGGGAAGAGACCCAGTACTTC. Protein sequence: CVSSPRGEETQYF. Full variable domain (rest looked up from reference TRBV18 and TRBJ2-5): NAGVMQNPRHLVRRRGQEARLRCSPMKGHSHVYWYRQLPEEGLKFMVYLQKENIIDESGMPKERFSAEFPKEGPSILRIQQVVRGDSAAYFCVSSPRGEETQYFGPGTRLLVL.